This TCR beta chain originates from a study of blood T cell repertoires in COVID-19. V gave up 1 base and J gave up 2 bases; unmatched junction bases: 5. The CDR3 has 16 residues. Germline V CDR1 and CDR2: LNHDA, SQIVND (reference sequence). Sequencing used immunoSEQ multiplex PCR; TCRdb keeps in-frame clones, though not all of them. The sample includes fewer than 300,000 clones, roughly 90% of them seen just once. The chain combines TRBV19 with TRBJ1-5; the match to TRBD1 covers 7 bases. The sequence came from a woman aged 25 to 39 with COVID-19, enrolled during active disease. Sequencing used peripheral blood. For the CDR3, the DNA is TGTGCCAGTAGTATAGTACAGGGGCTTGGCAATCAGCCCCAGCATTTT. Its translation: CASSIVQGLGNQPQHF.